This TCR beta chain was identified during a study of blood T cell repertoires in COVID-19. Study summary: COVID-19 samples collected from the United States, Italy and Spain covered acute and convalescent phases. T cells, B-cell-depleted T cells, or PBMCs provided the cDNA or gDNA that served as material.

This CDR3 spans 15 amino acids. V lost 6 bases and J lost 1, with 13 bases in between. Germline CDR1 MNHEY, CDR2 SMNVEV (reference sequence). Repertoires were generated with immunoSEQ multiplex PCR, while TCRdb's copy carries only in-frame clones and drops some. The sample has about 160,000 clones; roughly 90% are singletons. The sequence was collected from a woman in her 70s with acute or convalescent COVID-19. The V and J genes are TRBV27 and TRBJ1-5, with D hard to call. The sample consisted of peripheral blood. CDR3: CASSRDGLSNQPQHF. The CDR3 region has the DNA TGTGCCAGCAGCCGGGATGGGTTAAGCAATCAGCCCCAGCATTTT.